This TCR beta chain was sequenced in a study of T cells in Graves' hyperthyroidism and ophthalmopathy. About the study: Peripheral blood was taken when the disease was first diagnosed, before any treatment began.

Patients aged 18 to 65 had newly diagnosed hyperthyroidism of under 2 months' duration. Thyroid ultrasound, orbital computed tomography, clinical symptoms, and serum thyroxine and TRAb underpinned diagnoses. Researchers amplified the TCR beta CDR3 regions from RNA transcripts. Primed by the HTBI set, a first-round RT-PCR was run on the TCR CDR3. A single record per CDR3 protein comes from TCRdb applying MiXCR to the multiplex PCR reads. The sample has about 350,000 distinct CDR3 sequences; approximately 18% are singletons. Ten or more counts support this clonotype. The sequenced sample was blood. The TCR originated in a woman aged 30 to 39 with Graves' hyperthyroidism that later progressed to Graves' ophthalmopathy.

The CDR3 reads CSARDSAGSFNEQFF. The CDR3 coding sequence is TGCAGTGCTAGAGATTCGGCGGGTTCTTTCAATGAGCAGTTCTTC. The rearrangement uses TRBV20-1 and TRBJ2-1; D might be TRBD2 (5 bases). V dropped 0 bases and J dropped 6 bases, with 15 bases sitting between them. The CDR3 totals 15 residues. Looked up from germline, CDR1 is DFQATT and CDR2 is SNEGSKA (reference sequence).